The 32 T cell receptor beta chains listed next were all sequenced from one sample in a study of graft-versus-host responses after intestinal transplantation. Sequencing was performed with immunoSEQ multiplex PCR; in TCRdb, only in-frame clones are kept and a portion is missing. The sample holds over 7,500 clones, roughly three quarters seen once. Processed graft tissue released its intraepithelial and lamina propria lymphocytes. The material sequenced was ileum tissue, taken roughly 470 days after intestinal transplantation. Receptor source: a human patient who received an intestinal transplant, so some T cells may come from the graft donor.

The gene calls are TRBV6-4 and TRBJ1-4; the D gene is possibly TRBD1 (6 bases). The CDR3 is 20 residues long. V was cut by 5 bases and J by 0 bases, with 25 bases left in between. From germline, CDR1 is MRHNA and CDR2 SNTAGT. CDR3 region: CASSLDSPDSDHATNEKLFF. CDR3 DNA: TGTGCCAGCAGTTTGGATAGTCCGGACAGCGATCATGCAACTAATGAAAAACTGTTTTTT.

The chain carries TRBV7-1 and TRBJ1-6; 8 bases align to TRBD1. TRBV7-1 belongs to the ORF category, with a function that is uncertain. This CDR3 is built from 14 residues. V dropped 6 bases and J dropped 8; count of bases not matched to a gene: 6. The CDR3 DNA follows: TGTGCCAGCAGACGAGACAGGGGCGATTCACCCCTCCACTTT. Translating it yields CASRRDRGDSPLHF.

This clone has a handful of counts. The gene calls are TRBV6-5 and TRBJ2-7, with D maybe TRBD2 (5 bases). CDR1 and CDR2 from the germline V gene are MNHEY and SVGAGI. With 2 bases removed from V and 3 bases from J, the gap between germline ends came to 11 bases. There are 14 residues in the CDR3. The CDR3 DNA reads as TGTGCCAGCAGTTACGCGACTGGGAGCTACGAGCAGTACTTC. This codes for CASSYATGSYEQYF.

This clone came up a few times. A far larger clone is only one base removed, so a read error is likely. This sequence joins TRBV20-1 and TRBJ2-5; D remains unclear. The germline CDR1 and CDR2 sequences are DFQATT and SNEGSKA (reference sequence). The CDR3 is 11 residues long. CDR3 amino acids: CSDRDLSTQYF. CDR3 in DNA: TGCAGTGATAGAGATCTTTCCACCCAGTACTTC.

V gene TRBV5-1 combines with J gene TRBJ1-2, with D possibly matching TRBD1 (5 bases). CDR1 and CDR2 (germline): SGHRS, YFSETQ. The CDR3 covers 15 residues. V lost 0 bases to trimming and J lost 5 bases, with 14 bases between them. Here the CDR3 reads CASSLEAGGGYGYTF. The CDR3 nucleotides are TGCGCCAGCAGCTTGGAGGCCGGGGGAGGTTATGGCTACACCTTC.

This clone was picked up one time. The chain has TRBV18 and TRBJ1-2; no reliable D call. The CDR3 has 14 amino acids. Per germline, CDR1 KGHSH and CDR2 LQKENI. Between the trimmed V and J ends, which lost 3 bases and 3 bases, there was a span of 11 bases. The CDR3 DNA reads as TGTGCCAGCTCACCTCTGAGACTGCACTATGGCTACACCTTC. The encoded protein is CASSPLRLHYGYTF.

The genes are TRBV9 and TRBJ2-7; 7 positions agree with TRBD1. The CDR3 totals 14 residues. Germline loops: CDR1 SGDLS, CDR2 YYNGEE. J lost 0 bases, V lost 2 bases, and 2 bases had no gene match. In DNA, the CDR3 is TGTGCCAGCAGCGTCGGGGACAGCTCCTACGAGCAGTACTTC. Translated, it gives CASSVGDSSYEQYF.

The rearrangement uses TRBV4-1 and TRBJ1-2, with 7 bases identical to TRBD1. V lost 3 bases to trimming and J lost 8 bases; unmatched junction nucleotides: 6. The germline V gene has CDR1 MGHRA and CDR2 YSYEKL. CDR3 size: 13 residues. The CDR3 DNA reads TGCGCCAGCAGCCAGACAGGGCTACACGGCTACACCTTC. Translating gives CASSQTGLHGYTF.

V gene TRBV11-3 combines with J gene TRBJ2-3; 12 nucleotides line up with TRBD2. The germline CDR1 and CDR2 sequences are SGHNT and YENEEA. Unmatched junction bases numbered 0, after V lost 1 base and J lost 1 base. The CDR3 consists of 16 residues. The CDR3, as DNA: TGTGCCAGCAGCTTAGGACTAGCGGGGGGCACAGATACGCAGTATTTT. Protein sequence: CASSLGLAGGTDTQYF. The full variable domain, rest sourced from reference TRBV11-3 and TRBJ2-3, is EAGVVQSPRYKIIEKKQPVAFWCNPISGHNTLYWYLQNLGQGPELLIRYENEEAVDDSQLPKDRFSAERLKGVDSTLKIQPAELGDSAVYLCASSLGLAGGTDTQYFGPGTRLTVL.

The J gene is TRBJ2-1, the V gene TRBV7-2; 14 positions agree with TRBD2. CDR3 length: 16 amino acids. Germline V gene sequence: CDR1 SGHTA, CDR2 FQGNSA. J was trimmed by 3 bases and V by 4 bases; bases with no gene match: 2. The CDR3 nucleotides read TGTGCCAGCAGCTGGACTAGCGGGGGGCACTACAATGAGCAGTTCTTC. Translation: CASSWTSGGHYNEQFF. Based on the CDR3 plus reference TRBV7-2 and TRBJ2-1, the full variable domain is GAGVSQSPSNKVTEKGKDVELRCDPISGHTALYWYRQSLGQGLEFLIYFQGNSAPDKSGLPSDRFSAERTGGSVSTLTIQRTQQEDSAVYLCASSWTSGGHYNEQFFGPGTRLTVL.

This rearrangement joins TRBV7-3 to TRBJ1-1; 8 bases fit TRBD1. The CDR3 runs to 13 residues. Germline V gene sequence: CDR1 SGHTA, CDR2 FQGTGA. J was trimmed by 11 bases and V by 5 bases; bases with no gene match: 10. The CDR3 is CASSLFGTGAAFF. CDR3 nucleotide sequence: TGTGCCAGCAGCCTGTTCGGGACAGGAGCCGCTTTCTTT.

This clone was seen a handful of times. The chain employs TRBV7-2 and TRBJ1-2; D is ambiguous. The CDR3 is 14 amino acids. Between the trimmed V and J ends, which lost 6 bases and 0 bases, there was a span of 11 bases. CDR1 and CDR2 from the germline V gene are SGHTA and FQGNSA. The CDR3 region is CASSSTPANYGYTF. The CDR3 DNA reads TGTGCCAGCAGTAGCACTCCAGCTAACTATGGCTACACCTTC.

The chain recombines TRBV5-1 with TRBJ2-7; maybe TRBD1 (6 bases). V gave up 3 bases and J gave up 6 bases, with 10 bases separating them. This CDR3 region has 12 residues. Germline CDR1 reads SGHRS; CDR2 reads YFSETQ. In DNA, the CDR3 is TGCGCCAGCAGCTCTATACAGGGCGAGCAGTACTTC. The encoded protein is CASSSIQGEQYF.

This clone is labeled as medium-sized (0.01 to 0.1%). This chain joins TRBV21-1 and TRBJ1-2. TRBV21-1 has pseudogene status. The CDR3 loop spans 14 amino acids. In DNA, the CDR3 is TGTGCCAGCAGCAATAGAACCGGGGTCTATGGCTACACCTTC. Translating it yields CASSNRTGVYGYTF.

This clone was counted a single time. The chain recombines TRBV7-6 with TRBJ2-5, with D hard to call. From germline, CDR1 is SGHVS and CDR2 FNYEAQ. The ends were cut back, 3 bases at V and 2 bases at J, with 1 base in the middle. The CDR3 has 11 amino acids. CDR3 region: CASSFQETQYF. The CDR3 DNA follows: TGTGCCAGCAGCTTTCAAGAGACCCAGTACTTC.

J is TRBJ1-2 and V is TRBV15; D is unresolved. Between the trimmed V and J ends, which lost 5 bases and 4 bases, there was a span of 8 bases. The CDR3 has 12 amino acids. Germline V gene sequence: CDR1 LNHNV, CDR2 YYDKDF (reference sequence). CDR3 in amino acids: CATSEGSYGYTF. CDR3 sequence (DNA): TGTGCCACCAGCGAAGGAAGCTATGGCTACACCTTC.

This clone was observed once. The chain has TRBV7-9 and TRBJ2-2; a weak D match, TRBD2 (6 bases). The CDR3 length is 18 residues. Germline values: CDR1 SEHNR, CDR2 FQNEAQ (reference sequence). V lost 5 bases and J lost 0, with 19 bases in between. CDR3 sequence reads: CASSPLLAGRSNTGELFF. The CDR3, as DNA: TGTGCCAGCAGCCCCCTTTTGGCGGGACGATCGAACACCGGGGAGCTGTTTTTT. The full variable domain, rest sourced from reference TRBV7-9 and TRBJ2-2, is DTGVSQNPRHKITKRGQNVTFRCDPISEHNRLYWYRQTLGQGPEFLTYFQNEAQLEKSRLLSDRFSAERPKGSFSTLEIQRTEQGDSAMYLCASSPLLAGRSNTGELFFGEGSRLTVL.

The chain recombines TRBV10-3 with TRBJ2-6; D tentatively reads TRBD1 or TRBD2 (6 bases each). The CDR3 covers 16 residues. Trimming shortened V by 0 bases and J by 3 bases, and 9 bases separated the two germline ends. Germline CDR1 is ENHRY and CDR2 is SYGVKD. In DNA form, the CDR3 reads TGTGCCATCAGTGAGTCAGGGGGGCTTGGGGCCAACGTCCTGACTTTC. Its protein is CAISESGGLGANVLTF.

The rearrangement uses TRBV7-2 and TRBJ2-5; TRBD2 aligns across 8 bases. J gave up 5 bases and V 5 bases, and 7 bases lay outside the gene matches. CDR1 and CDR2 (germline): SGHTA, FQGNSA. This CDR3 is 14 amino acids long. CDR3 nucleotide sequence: TGTGCCAGCAGCCTCAGCGGGGGCTGGGAGACCCAGTACTTC. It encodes CASSLSGGWETQYF.

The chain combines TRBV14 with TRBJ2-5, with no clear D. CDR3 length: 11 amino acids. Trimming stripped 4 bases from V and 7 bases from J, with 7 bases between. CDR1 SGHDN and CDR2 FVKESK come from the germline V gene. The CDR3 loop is CASSRRRTQYF. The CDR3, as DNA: TGTGCCAGCAGCCGTAGACGGACCCAGTACTTC.

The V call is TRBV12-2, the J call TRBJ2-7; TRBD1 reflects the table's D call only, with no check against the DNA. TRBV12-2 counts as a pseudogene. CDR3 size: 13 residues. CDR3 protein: CASVGQGRYEQYF. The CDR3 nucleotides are TGTGCAAGTGTCGGACAGGGACGATACGAGCAGTACTTC.

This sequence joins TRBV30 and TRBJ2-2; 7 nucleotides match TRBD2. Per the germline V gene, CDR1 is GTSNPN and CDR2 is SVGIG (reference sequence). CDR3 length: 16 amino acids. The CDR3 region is CASKGDGAGLGGELFF. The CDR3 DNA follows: TGTGCATCGAAAGGTGACGGAGCGGGGCTAGGCGGGGAGCTGTTTTTT.

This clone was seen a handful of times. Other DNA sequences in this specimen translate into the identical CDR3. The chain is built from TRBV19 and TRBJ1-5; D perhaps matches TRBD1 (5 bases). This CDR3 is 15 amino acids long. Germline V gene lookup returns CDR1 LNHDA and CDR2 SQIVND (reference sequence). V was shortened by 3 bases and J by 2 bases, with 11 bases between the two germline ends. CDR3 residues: CASSIGQGGNQPQHF. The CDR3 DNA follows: TGTGCCAGTAGTATTGGTCAGGGTGGCAATCAGCCCCAGCATTTT.

The CDR3 coding sequence is TGCGCCAGCCGGGACAGTGGGCGCATGGAGCAGTACTTC. Protein product: CASRDSGRMEQYF. The rearrangement links TRBV4-1 to TRBJ2-7; 7 positions match TRBD1. V was pared by 8 bases and J by 7 bases, with 11 bases of the junction left unmatched. The CDR3 is 13 residues long. The germline gives CDR1 MGHRA, CDR2 YSYEKL.

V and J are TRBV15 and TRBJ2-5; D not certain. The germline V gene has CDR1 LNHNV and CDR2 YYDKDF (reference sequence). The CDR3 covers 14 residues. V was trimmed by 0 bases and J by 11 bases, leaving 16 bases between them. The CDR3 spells CATSREGSSLGQYF. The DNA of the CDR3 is TGTGCCACCAGCAGAGAGGGCAGTTCTTTAGGGCAGTACTTC.

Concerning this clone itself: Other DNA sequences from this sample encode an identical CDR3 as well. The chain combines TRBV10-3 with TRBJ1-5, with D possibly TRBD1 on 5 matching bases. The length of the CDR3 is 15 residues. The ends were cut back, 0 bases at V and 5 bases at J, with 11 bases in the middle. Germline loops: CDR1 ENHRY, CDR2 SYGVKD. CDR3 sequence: CAISESGQGDQPQHF. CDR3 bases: TGTGCCATCAGTGAGTCGGGGCAGGGAGATCAGCCCCAGCATTTT.

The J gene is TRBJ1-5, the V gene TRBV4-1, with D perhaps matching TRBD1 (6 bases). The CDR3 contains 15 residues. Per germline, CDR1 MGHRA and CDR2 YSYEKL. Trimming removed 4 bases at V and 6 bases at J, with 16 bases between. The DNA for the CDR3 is TGCGCCAGCAGCCCGGTGGCGGGGGCCACTCAGCCCCAGCATTTT. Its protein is CASSPVAGATQPQHF.

CDR3 region: CASSPASGGAGETQYF. DNA for the CDR3: TGCGCCAGCAGCCCTGCCAGCGGGGGGGCGGGAGAGACCCAGTACTTC. J is TRBJ2-5 and V is TRBV5-1; 10 nucleotides line up with TRBD2. V was clipped by 4 bases and J by 4 bases; unmatched bases: 10. The CDR3 spans 16 residues. Germline V gene data show CDR1 as SGHRS and CDR2 as YFSETQ.

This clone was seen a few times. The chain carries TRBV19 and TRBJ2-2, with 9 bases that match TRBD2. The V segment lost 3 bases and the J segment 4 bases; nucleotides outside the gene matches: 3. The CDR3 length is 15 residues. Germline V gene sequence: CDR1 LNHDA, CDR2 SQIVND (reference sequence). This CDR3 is CASSIRGGATGELFF. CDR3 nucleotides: TGTGCCAGTAGTATTCGCGGGGGGGCCACCGGGGAGCTGTTTTTT. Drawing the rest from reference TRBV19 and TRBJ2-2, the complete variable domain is DGGITQSPKYLFRKEGQNVTLSCEQNLNHDAMYWYRQDPGQGLRLIYYSQIVNDFQKGDIAEGYSVSREKKESFPLTVTSAQKNPTAFYLCASSIRGGATGELFFGEGSRLTVL.

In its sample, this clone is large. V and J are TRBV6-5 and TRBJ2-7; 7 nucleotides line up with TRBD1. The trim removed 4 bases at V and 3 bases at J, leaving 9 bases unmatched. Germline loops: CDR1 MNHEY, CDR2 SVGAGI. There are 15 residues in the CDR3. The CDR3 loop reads CASSLSDRVLYEQYF. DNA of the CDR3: TGTGCCAGCAGTTTGTCCGACAGGGTGCTCTACGAGCAGTACTTC.

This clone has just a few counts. The CDR3 protein is CASSWGGNVNSPLHF. CDR3 DNA sequence: TGCGCCAGCAGCTGGGGGGGGAACGTTAATTCACCCCTCCACTTT. The rearrangement joins TRBV5-1 to TRBJ1-6, with D possibly matching TRBD1 (5 bases). The CDR3 runs 15 residues. The V gene lost 3 bases and the J gene lost 6 bases, with 13 bases spanning the gap. Germline V lookup: CDR1 SGHRS, CDR2 YFSETQ.

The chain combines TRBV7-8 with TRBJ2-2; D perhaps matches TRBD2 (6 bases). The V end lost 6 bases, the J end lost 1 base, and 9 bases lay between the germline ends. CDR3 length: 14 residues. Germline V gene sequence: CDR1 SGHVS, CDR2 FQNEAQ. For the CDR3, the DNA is TGTGCCAGCAGACTCGGGGGGAACACCGGGGAGCTGTTTTTT. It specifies CASRLGGNTGELFF.